The sequence of this T cell receptor beta chain was determined in a study of blood T cell repertoires in COVID-19 (dated by TCRdb to about 2020). With respect to the entire study: Samples from collaborators originated in the United States, Italy and Spain and spanned both the acute and convalescent phases of COVID-19. Where available, HLA class I and class II types were obtained from metadata supplied by the sample provider rather than from assay-based typing. The samples were drawn from two sources: the first 160 participants of the ongoing ImmuneRACE study, and 1,000 to 1,500 subjects contributed by 6 global collaborators. The dataset comprised deeply sampled blood TCRbeta repertoires from subjects exposed to, actively infected with, or recovered from COVID-19. The sample metadata nearly always contained a de-identified subject ID, COVID-19 status, age in years and sex. The repertoires were made available in a free public database intended to serve as a resource for research on the immune response to SARS-CoV-2. The material from the prospective study consisted of cDNA or gDNA derived from T cells, B-cell-depleted T cells, or PBMCs. Broad study findings and their caveats: The quantity of clinical and demographic metadata differed by source and by participant and was supplied without curation.

The CDR3 sequence holds 13 residues, the cysteine and phenylalanine included. Of the read, only the CDR3 DNA is kept; its 39 bases are in frame from base 1. The germline V gene supplies CDR1 SNHLY and CDR2 FYNNEI. The junction shows trimming of 6 bases on V and 1 base on J, plus 8 bases between the germline ends. TCRbeta CDR3 regions were amplified from genomic DNA using the immunoSEQ Assay, a bias-controlled multiplex PCR. The published analysis was carried out like this. Nucleated cell counts per sample were estimated from amplification of reference gene primers within the assay. Sequence reads were collapsed and filtered to measure the absolute abundance of every unique TCRbeta CDR3 rearrangement. For each sample, productive Simpson clonality was calculated by taking the square root of Simpson's diversity index across productive rearrangements. TCRdb's version of the immuneACCESS table is confined to in-frame rearrangements and falls short of the full clone set. An unresolved V gene accounts for under half of the shortfall where checked; the remainder is of unknown origin. V, J and clone size are those of that table, while D and trimming were read from the DNA. The sample profile shows some 60,000 clones; about 91% of them were found once. Roughly 2.4% of the sample belongs to the ten largest clones.

This clone was seen a single time. Its antigen is unknown. Base qualities were left out, and no much larger clone turns up one base away. The collaborating institutions used their own protocols to collect whole blood in K2EDTA tubes. For TCRbeta analysis, collaborators shipped samples in one of three forms: frozen whole blood, isolated PBMCs, or DNA extracted from either of those sample types. This TCR derives from a man between 60 and 75 years old with acute or convalescent COVID-19. Rearrangement joined TRBV2 to TRBJ2-3, with the D gene uncertain. Sequencing input: peripheral blood. The DNA reads TGTGCCAGCAGCCTGGAGCGCACAGATACGCAGTATTTT. The encoded protein is CASSLERTDTQYF.